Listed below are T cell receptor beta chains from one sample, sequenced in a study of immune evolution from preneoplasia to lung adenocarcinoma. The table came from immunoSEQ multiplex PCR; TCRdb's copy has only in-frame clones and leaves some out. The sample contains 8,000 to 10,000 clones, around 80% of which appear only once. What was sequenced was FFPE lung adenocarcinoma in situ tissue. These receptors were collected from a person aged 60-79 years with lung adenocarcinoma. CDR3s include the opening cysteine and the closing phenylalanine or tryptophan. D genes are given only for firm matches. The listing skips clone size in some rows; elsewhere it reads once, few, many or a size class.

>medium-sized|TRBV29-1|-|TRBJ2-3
TGCAGCGTTGAAGGGACTAGCACAGATACGCAGTATTTT
CSVEGTSTDTQYF
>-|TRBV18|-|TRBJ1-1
TGTGCCAGCTCAACACAGGGTATGAAGCTGAACACTGAAGCTTTCTTT
CASSTQGMKLNTEAFF
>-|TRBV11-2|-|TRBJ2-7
TGTGCCAGCAGCTTAGTCGTGGACAGCTACTACGAGCAGTACTTC
CASSLVVDSYYEQYF
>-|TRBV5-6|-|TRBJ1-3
TGTGCCAGCAGCTTAGGGGTGGGAACTGGAAACACCATATATTTT
CASSLGVGTGNTIYF
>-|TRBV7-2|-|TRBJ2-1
TGTGCCAGCAGCTTAAGGTATCTGGATTATGAGCAGTTCTTC
CASSLRYLDYEQFF
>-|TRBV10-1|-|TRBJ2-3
TGCGCCAGCAGTGATACCAGCCGCACAGATACGCAGTATTTT
CASSDTSRTDTQYF
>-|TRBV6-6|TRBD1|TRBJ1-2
TGTGCCAGCATCATGACAGGGTCCTATGGCTACACCTTC
CASIMTGSYGYTF
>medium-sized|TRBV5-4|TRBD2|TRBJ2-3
TGTGCCAGCAGCCCCGATCGGGCGGGGGGTAGCACAGATACGCAGTATTTT
CASSPDRAGGSTDTQYF
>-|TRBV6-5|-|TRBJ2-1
TGTGCCAGCAGTTACTCTAGGCACAATGAGCAGTTCTTC
CASSYSRHNEQFF
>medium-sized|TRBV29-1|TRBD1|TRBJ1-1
TGCAGCGTTGAGGGACAGGGGAACACTGAAGCTTTCTTT
CSVEGQGNTEAFF
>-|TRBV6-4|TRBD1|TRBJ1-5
TGTGCCAGCAGTGACTCGGACAGGGGGCCTAGCAATCAGCCCCAGCATTTT
CASSDSDRGPSNQPQHF
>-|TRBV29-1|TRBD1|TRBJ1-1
TGCAGCGTTAGGACAGGGGGCTTTCGCGGGACTGAAGCTTTCTTT
CSVRTGGFRGTEAFF
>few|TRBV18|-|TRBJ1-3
TGTGCCAGCTCTCAACCTGTAAGGTCCACCTCTGGGGACACCATATATTTT
CASSQPVRSTSGDTIYF
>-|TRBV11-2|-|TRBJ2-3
TGTGCCAGCAGCTTAACGTTTGGGGCGATAGATACGCAGTATTTT
CASSLTFGAIDTQYF
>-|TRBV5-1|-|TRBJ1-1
TGCGCCAGCAGCTTTGCCAGCCCGAGGGCTCGCATCGACACTGAAGCTTTCTTT
CASSFASPRARIDTEAFF
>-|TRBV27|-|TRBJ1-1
TGTGCCAGCAGTGTCCGGGAGGACACTGAAGCTTTCTTT
CASSVREDTEAFF
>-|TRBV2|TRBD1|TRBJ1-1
TGTGCCAGCAGTGGAACAGGGGAGGGAACTGAAGCTTTCTTT
CASSGTGEGTEAFF
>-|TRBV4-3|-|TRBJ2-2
TGCGCCAGCAGCCAGTTCCTAGCTAGCACCGGGGAGCTGTTTTTT
CASSQFLASTGELFF
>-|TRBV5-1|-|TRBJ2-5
TGCGCCAGCAGCTTGGCTATCGGCAGCTCACAAGAGACCCAGTACTTC
CASSLAIGSSQETQYF
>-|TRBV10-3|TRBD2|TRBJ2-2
TGTGCCATCAGTGAGGCGGGAGACGGGGAGCTGTTTTTT
CAISEAGDGELFF
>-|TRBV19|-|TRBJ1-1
TGTGCCAGTAGTATGGAGGTGACTGAAGCTTTCTTT
CASSMEVTEAFF
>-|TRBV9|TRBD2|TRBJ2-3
TGTGCCAGCAGCCCGGGACTAGCGGGGGGTTACGATACGCAGTATTTT
CASSPGLAGGYDTQYF
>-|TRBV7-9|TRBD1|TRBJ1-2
TGTGCCAGCAGCTCAACAGGGGTCCCTAACTATGGCTACACCTTC
CASSSTGVPNYGYTF
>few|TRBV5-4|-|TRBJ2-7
TGTGCCAGCAGCCGGGACCCAACCAACTACGAGCAGTACTTC
CASSRDPTNYEQYF
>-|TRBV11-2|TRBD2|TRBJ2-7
TGCGCAAGCGGGGGGGACCACTACGAGCAGTACTTC
CASGGDHYEQYF